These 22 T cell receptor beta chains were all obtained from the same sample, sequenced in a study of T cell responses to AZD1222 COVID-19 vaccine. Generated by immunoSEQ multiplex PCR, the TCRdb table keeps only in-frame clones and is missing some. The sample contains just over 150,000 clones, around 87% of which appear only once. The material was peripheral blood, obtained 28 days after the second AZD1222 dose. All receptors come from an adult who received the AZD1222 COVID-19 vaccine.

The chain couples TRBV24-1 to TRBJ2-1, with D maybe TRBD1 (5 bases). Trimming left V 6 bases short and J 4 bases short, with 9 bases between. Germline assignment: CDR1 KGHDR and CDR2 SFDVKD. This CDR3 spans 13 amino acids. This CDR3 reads CATSRTQYNEQFF. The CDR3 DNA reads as TGTGCCACCAGTCGGACACAGTACAATGAGCAGTTCTTC.

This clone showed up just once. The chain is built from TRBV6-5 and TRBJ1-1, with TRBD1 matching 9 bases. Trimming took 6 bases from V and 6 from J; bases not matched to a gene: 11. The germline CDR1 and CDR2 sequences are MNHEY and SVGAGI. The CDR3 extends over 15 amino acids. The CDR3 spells CASRKIQGAHSEAFF. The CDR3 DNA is TGTGCCAGCAGGAAAATACAGGGGGCTCACTCTGAAGCTTTCTTT.

The CDR3 loop is CSASPGGTEQFF. CDR3 sequence (DNA): TGCAGTGCTAGTCCCGGGGGCACTGAGCAGTTCTTC. The V call is TRBV20-1, the J call TRBJ2-1; D could derive from TRBD1 or TRBD2 (6 bases each). The CDR3 totals 12 residues. Deletions cut 3 bases from V and 9 bases from J, with 12 bases between. Germline V gene lookup returns CDR1 DFQATT and CDR2 SNEGSKA (reference sequence).

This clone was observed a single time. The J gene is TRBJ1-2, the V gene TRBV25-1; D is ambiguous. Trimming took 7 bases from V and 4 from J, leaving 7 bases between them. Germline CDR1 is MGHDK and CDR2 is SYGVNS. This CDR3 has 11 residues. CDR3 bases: TGTGCCAGCAACAGCCTCTATGGCTACACCTTC. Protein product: CASNSLYGYTF.

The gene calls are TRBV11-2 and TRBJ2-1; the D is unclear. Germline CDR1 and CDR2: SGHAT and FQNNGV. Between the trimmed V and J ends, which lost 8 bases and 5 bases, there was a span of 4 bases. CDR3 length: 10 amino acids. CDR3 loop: CASGHNEQFF. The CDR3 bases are TGTGCCAGCGGTCACAATGAGCAGTTCTTC.

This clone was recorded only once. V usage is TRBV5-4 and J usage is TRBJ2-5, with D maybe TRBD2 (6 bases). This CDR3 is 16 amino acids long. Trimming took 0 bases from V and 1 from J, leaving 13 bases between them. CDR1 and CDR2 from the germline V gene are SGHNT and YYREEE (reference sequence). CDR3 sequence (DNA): TGTGCCAGCAGCTTGGGCCGGGAGACCCTCCAAGAGACCCAGTACTTC. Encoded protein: CASSLGRETLQETQYF.

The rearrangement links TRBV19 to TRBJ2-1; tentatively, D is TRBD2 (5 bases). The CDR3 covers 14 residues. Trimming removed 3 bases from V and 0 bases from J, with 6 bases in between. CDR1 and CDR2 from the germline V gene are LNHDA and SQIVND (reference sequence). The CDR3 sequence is CASSITSSYNEQFF. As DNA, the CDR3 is TGTGCCAGTAGTATCACTAGCTCCTACAATGAGCAGTTCTTC.

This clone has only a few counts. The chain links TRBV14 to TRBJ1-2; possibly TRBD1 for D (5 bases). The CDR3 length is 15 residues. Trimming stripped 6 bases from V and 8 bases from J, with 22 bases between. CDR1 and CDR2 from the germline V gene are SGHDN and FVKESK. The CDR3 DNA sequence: TGTGCCAGCAGTCAGACCGGGACTGCCGCTAGAGGCTACACCTTC. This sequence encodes CASSQTGTAARGYTF.

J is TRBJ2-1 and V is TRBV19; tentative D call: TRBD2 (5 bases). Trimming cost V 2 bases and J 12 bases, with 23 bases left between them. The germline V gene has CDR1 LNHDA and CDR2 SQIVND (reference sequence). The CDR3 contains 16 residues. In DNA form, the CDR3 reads TGTGCCAGTAGTATAATGGCCAGCGGTAGAACGGAAGGGCAGTTCTTC. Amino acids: CASSIMASGRTEGQFF.

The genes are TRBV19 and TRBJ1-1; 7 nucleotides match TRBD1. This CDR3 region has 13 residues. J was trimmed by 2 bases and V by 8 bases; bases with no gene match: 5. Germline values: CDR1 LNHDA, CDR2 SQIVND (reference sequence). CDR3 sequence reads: CASVRDSNTEAFF. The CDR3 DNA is TGTGCCAGTGTCCGGGACAGCAACACTGAAGCTTTCTTT.

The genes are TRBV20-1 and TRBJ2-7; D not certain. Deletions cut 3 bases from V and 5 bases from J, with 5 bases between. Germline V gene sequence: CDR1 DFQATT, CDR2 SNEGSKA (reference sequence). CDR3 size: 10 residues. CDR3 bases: TGCAGTGCTAGCGCGCACGAGCAGTACTTC. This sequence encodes CSASAHEQYF.

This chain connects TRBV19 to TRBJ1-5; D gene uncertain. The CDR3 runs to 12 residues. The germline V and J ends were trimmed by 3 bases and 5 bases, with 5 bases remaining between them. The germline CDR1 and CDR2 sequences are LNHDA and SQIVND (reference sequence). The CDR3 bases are TGTGCCAGTAGTATCTCGGATCAGCCCCAGCATTTT. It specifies CASSISDQPQHF.

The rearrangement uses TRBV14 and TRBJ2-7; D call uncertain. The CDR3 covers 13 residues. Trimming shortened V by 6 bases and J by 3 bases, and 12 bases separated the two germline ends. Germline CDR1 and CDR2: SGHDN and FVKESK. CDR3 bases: TGTGCCAGCAGTGTTTCCGGGCTCTACGAGCAGTACTTC. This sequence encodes CASSVSGLYEQYF.

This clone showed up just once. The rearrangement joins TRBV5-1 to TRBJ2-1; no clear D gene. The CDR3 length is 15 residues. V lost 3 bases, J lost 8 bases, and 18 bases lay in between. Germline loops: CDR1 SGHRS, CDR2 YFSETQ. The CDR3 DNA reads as TGCGCCAGCAGCTCGTCACACATTCGGCCGGATGAGCAGTTCTTC. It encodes CASSSSHIRPDEQFF.

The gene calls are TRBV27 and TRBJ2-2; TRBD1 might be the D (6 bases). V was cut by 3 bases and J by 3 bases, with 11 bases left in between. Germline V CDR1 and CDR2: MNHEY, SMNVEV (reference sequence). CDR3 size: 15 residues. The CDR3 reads CASSLGQGYTGELFF. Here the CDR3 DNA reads TGTGCCAGCAGTTTGGGGCAGGGGTACACCGGGGAGCTGTTTTTT.

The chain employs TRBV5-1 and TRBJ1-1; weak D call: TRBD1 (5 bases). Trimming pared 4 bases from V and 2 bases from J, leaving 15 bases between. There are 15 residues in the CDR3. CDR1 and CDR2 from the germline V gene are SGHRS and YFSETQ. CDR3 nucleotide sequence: TGCGCCAGCAGCCTACAAGGCAGGGCCAACACTGAAGCTTTCTTT. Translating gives CASSLQGRANTEAFF.

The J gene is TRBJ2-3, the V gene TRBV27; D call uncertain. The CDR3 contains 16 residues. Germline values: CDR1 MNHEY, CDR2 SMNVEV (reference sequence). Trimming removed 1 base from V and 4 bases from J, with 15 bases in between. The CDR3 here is CASSLWLGNKPDTQYF. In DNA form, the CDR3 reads TGTGCCAGCAGTTTATGGTTAGGGAACAAACCAGATACGCAGTATTTT.

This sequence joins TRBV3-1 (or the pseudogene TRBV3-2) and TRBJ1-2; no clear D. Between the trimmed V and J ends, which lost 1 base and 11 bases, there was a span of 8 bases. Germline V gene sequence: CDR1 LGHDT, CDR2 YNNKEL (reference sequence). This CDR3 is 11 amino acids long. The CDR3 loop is CASSQALWYTF. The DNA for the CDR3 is TGTGCCAGCAGCCAAGCCCTATGGTACACCTTC.

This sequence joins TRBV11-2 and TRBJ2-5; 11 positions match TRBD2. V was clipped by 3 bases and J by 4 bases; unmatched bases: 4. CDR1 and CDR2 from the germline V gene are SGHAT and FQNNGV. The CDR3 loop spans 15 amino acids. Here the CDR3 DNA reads TGTGCCAGCAGCTTCCTAGCGGGAGGAGGAGAGACCCAGTACTTC. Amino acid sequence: CASSFLAGGGETQYF.

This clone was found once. The CDR3 DNA reads TGTGCCAGCAGCTCCCGCGGGGGTGAGGCTGAAGCTTTCTTT. Its protein product is CASSSRGGEAEAFF. V gene TRBV7-9 combines with J gene TRBJ1-1, with a weak D call TRBD1 (5 bases). This CDR3 contains 14 residues. V lost 4 bases to trimming and J lost 6 bases, with 15 bases between them. Germline-derived CDR1 and CDR2 are SEHNR and FQNEAQ (reference sequence).

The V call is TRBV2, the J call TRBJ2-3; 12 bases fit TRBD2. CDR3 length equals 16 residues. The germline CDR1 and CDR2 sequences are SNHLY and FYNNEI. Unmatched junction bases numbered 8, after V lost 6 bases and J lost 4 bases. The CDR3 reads CASRVGTSGQSDTQYF. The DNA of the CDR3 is TGTGCCAGCAGAGTAGGGACTAGCGGGCAATCAGATACGCAGTATTTT.

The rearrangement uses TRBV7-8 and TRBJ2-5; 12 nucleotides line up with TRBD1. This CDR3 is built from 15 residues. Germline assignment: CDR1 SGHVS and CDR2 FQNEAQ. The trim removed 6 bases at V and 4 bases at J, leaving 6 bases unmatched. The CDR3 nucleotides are TGTGCCAGCAGAGGGACAGGGGGCGCGACAGAGACCCAGTACTTC. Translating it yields CASRGTGGATETQYF.